Following are 12 T cell receptor beta chains from one sample sequenced in a study of control samples from healthy donors and cancer patients. Profiled with immunoSEQ multiplex PCR; TCRdb holds only in-frame clones, not every one. The table records roughly 49,000 clones, almost 90% of them present only once. Sequencing was done on a sample of PBMCs. The receptor set was obtained from a man aged 50 or older with head and neck cancer.

This clone came up once. CDR3: CASSLTGNEQFF. CDR3 sequence (DNA): TGTGCCAGCAGCTTGACGGGGAATGAGCAGTTCTTC. The gene calls are TRBV7-9 and TRBJ2-1; weak D call: TRBD2 (5 bases). CDR1 is SEHNR and CDR2 is FQNEAQ in the germline V gene (reference sequence). Trimming pared 3 bases from V and 7 bases from J, leaving 7 bases between. This CDR3 is built from 12 residues.

This chain links TRBV4-1 with TRBJ1-2; D is uncertain. The V gene's germline CDR1 is MGHRA and CDR2 YSYEKL. CDR3 size: 17 residues. Trimming stripped 0 bases from V and 3 bases from J, with 17 bases between. The CDR3 sequence is CASSQDWRTQRDYGYTF. For the CDR3, the DNA is TGCGCCAGCAGCCAAGACTGGCGGACGCAAAGGGACTATGGCTACACCTTC.

The rearrangement uses TRBV3-1 (or the pseudogene TRBV3-2) and TRBJ1-1; D uncertain. V lost 4 bases and J lost 1, with 10 bases in between. CDR3 length equals 14 residues. Germline-derived CDR1 and CDR2 are LGHDT and YNNKEL (reference sequence). CDR3: CASSLRAGNTEAFF. CDR3 DNA: TGTGCCAGCAGCCTTAGGGCGGGGAACACTGAAGCTTTCTTT.

The chain joins TRBV19 to TRBJ2-7, with 9 positions matching TRBD1. CDR3 length: 16 amino acids. CDR1 is LNHDA, CDR2 SQIVND, per germline (reference sequence). The ends lost 6 bases at V and 5 bases at J; junction bases unmatched: 14. The CDR3 DNA sequence: TGTGCCAGTAGAAATACAGGGGGCCGACGTGCCCACGAGCAGTACTTC. It yields the protein CASRNTGGRRAHEQYF.

The chain uses TRBV11-2 and TRBJ1-1; 7 bases are shared with TRBD1. CDR1 SGHAT and CDR2 FQNNGV come from the germline V gene. With V trimmed by 4 bases and J by 3 bases, 14 bases remained unmatched. The length of the CDR3 is 17 residues. CDR3 bases: TGTGCCAGCAGCTCATTAGTCCACAGGGGCTGGGACACTGAAGCTTTCTTT. Residues: CASSSLVHRGWDTEAFF. Drawing the rest from reference TRBV11-2 and TRBJ1-1, the complete variable domain is EAGVAQSPRYKIIEKRQSVAFWCNPISGHATLYWYQQILGQGPKLLIQFQNNGVVDDSQLPKDRFSAERLKGVDSTLKIQPAKLEDSAVYLCASSSLVHRGWDTEAFFGQGTRLTVV.

The CDR3 coding sequence is TGTGCCAGCAGTCCGGTACAGGGCAAGAATTCACCCCTCCACTTT. Its translation: CASSPVQGKNSPLHF. The chain links TRBV6-5 to TRBJ1-6; D is perhaps TRBD1 (6 bases). The CDR3 runs to 15 residues. Trimming shortened V by 5 bases and J by 7 bases, and 15 bases separated the two germline ends. Germline values: CDR1 MNHEY, CDR2 SVGAGI.

The gene calls are TRBV7-9 and TRBJ1-1, with a weak D call TRBD1 (5 bases). The V end was cut by 5 bases, the J end by 4 bases, with 14 bases between. The CDR3 covers 14 residues. Germline CDR1 is SEHNR and CDR2 is FQNEAQ (reference sequence). CDR3 sequence (DNA): TGTGCCAGCAGCATGGGGGTAGTGGGCACTGAAGCTTTCTTT. Its translation is CASSMGVVGTEAFF.

The CDR3 DNA is TGTGCCAGCAGACCAGCACCCGGGACAATACATGGAAACACCATATATTTT. Translating gives CASRPAPGTIHGNTIYF. V and J are TRBV9 and TRBJ1-3, with D maybe TRBD1 (6 bases). V was pared by 5 bases and J by 3 bases, with 21 bases between. CDR1 is SGDLS, CDR2 YYNGEE, per germline. The CDR3 consists of 17 residues.

J is TRBJ2-7 and V is TRBV11-1, with 10 bases aligning to TRBD1. Trimming cost V 7 bases and J 5 bases; bases outside gene matches: 14. Looked up from germline, CDR1 is SGHAT and CDR2 is FQDESV (reference sequence). CDR3 length: 16 amino acids. The CDR3 DNA is TGTGCCAGCACCAACCAGAGGACAGGGGGAATCCACGAGCAGTACTTC. It encodes CASTNQRTGGIHEQYF.

The J gene is TRBJ1-2, the V gene TRBV11-2; D possibly corresponds to TRBD1 (6 bases). This CDR3 region has 14 residues. Germline assignment: CDR1 SGHAT and CDR2 FQNNGV. Trimming removed 0 bases from V and 7 bases from J, with 12 bases in between. The CDR3 region has the DNA TGTGCCAGCAGCTTAGAAAGGGCAGGGGCTGGCTACACCTTC. Its protein product is CASSLERAGAGYTF.

CDR3 sequence (DNA): TGTGCCAGCTCACCAAACGCGGGGGCCCAAGAGACCCAGTACTTC. Translation gives CASSPNAGAQETQYF. The chain carries TRBV18 and TRBJ2-5, with D possibly being TRBD2 (7 bases). Germline assignment: CDR1 KGHSH and CDR2 LQKENI. V was shortened by 2 bases and J by 1 base, with 11 bases between the two germline ends. The CDR3 has 15 residues.

The genes are TRBV12-5 and TRBJ2-5; a possible D gene is TRBD2 (5 bases). This CDR3 comprises 16 residues. Trimming cost V 2 bases and J 7 bases, with 20 bases left between them. Germline V lookup: CDR1 LGHNT, CDR2 FRNRAP. The CDR3, as DNA: TGTGCTAGTGGTTTGTTCCCTTCACTAGGCAACCGGACCCAGTACTTC. It translates to CASGLFPSLGNRTQYF.